This TCR beta chain was identified during a study of blood T cell repertoires in COVID-19. Background on the study: T cells, B-cell-depleted T cells, or PBMCs supplied cDNA or gDNA.

This CDR3 is built from 19 residues. Germline loops: CDR1 MNHEY, CDR2 SVGEGT. Trimming took off 2 bases at V and 4 bases at J, with 25 bases between the two ends. Original analysis: Nucleated cell counts were estimated from reference gene primer amplification. Libraries were prepared by immunoSEQ multiplex PCR; TCRdb keeps only in-frame clonotypes and omits some of them. The V and J calls and clone size were taken over from that table, and D and trimming were inferred from the DNA. The sample holds 45,000 or so clones, approximately 87% seen once. Enrolled during active infection, Seattle patients were then followed longitudinally.

V and J are TRBV6-2 or TRBV6-3 and TRBJ2-3; TRBD2 is a possible D gene (5 bases). Sequenced: peripheral blood. The clonotype comes from a man aged 40-55 years with COVID-19, enrolled during active disease. CDR3: CASSYDISKGAGESDTQYF. As DNA, the CDR3 is TGTGCCAGCAGTTACGATATATCAAAAGGCGCCGGGGAGTCAGATACGCAGTATTTT.